Sequencing of this T cell receptor (beta chain) was carried out in a study of cytotoxic CD8 clonotypes in ibrutinib-treated CLL. Broader study findings: In sustained-remission versus progressing patients, sampling times differed. Clonality (at baseline) was higher than in age-matched healthy donors and tracked circulating CD8+ T-cell counts.

The repertoire was sequenced with immunoSEQ multiplex PCR; TCRdb's copy has only in-frame clones and lacks some. The top ten hold 6.5% to 8.5% of the sample, which has around 310,000 clones, approximately 80% seen once. With 1 base removed from V and 0 bases from J, the gap between germline ends came to 10 bases. CDR1 is SGHDN and CDR2 is FVKESK in the germline V gene. This CDR3 is 16 amino acids long. Turning to this clone: Its antigen is currently unknown.

Sequenced material: PBMCs, taken before ibrutinib treatment. The chain uses TRBV14 and TRBJ2-1, with D tentatively TRBD2 (6 bases). The receptor's source is a human donor with chronic lymphocytic leukemia. This CDR3 reads CASSQVAGSSYNEQFF. CDR3 DNA: TGTGCCAGCAGCCAAGTTGCCGGGAGCTCCTACAATGAGCAGTTCTTC.